Listed below are T cell receptor beta chains from one sample, sequenced in a study of control samples from healthy donors and cancer patients. Repertoires were generated with immunoSEQ multiplex PCR, while TCRdb's copy carries only in-frame clones and drops some. The sample shows roughly 80,000 clones, about 88% of them seen only once. Sequencing was performed on blood. These receptors originate from a woman aged 50 to 60 in good health. CDR3s include the opening cysteine and the closing phenylalanine or tryptophan. A D gene is named only where the DNA matches it firmly. The size entry is marked missing in some rows and otherwise reads once, few, many or a size class.

V	D	size	J	CDR3	DNA
TRBV28	TRBD1	few	TRBJ1-1	CASSSNRGPRGAFF	TGTGCCAGCAGTAGCAACAGGGGTCCCCGGGGAGCTTTCTTT
TRBV3-1/TRBV3-2	TRBD2	-	TRBJ2-7	CASRLAGSEQYF	TGTGCCAGCCGGCTAGCGGGGAGCGAGCAGTACTTC
TRBV19	TRBD2	-	TRBJ2-1	CASSIPGLGGNEQFF	TGTGCCAGTAGTATCCCAGGACTAGGCGGTAATGAGCAGTTCTTC
TRBV11-2	-	-	TRBJ1-6	CASSFYNSPLHF	TGTGCCAGCAGCTTTTATAATTCACCCCTCCACTTT
TRBV18	-	-	TRBJ1-4	CASSPRKQGGNEKLFF	TGTGCCAGCTCACCCAGAAAACAGGGAGGAAATGAAAAACTGTTTTTT
TRBV5-4	-	-	TRBJ1-1	CAPGSGGDTEAFF	TGTGCCCCGGGGTCCGGGGGCGACACTGAAGCTTTCTTT
TRBV12-3/TRBV12-4	-	-	TRBJ1-1	CASSLGTEAFF	TGTGCCAGCAGTTTAGGCACTGAAGCTTTCTTT
TRBV28	-	-	TRBJ1-2	CASSLIGYGYTF	TGTGCCAGCAGTTTAATCGGGTACGGCTACACCTTC
TRBV5-1	-	few	TRBJ1-3	CASSSGVGNTIYF	TGCGCCAGCAGCTCAGGGGTGGGAAACACCATATATTTT
TRBV18	-	-	TRBJ1-1	CASSPPGENTEAFF	TGTGCCAGCTCACCACCAGGGGAGAACACTGAAGCTTTCTTT
TRBV18	TRBD1	-	TRBJ2-2	CASSRQGTGELFF	TGTGCCAGCTCACGACAGGGCACCGGGGAGCTGTTTTTT
TRBV10-3	-	-	TRBJ1-3	CAISPREGKGSGNTIYF	TGTGCCATCAGTCCCCGGGAGGGAAAGGGCTCTGGAAACACCATATATTTT
TRBV7-2	-	-	TRBJ2-5	CASSLALIGQETQYF	TGTGCCAGCAGCTTAGCGCTTATAGGTCAAGAGACCCAGTACTTC
TRBV9	-	-	TRBJ1-1	CASSVFGGTEAFF	TGTGCCAGCAGCGTATTCGGCGGCACTGAAGCTTTCTTT